This paragraph covers one TCR beta chain sequence. Its matching antigen is unknown. CDR1 is MNHEY and CDR2 is SVGEGT in the germline V gene. The V and J ends lost 5 bases and 1 base respectively, with 8 bases between them. The CDR3 contains 13 residues. Random hexamers were used to reverse transcribe the RNA input (about 0.5 to 1 ug). The method of amplification for TCR beta CDR3 was immunoSEQ multiplex PCR, covering 54 Vbeta and 13 Jbeta. Using its own MiXCR run on the immunoSEQ multiplex PCR reads, TCRdb lists one record per CDR3 protein. This sample has approximately 150,000 distinct CDR3 sequences; just over 90% occur once, and the top ten carry more than 0.11%. These data belong to a study of CD8 T cells in Susac syndrome. Study-wide results and limits: The authors acknowledged that their TCR sequencing and HLA analysis involved a relatively small number of individuals.

CD8+ and CD4+ T cells taken from blood had their TCR beta sequenced. Both CD4+ and CD8+ T cells were negatively isolated, and TEMRA cells underwent FACS enrichment. This chain uses TRBV6-2 or TRBV6-3 with TRBJ1-1; no definite D call. Sequenced material: CD4+ T cells from PBMCs. The source of this sequence is a human donor in good health. As DNA, the CDR3 is TGTGCCAGCAGTAAGGACGGGAACACTGAAGCTTTCTTT. Amino acid sequence: CASSKDGNTEAFF.